This TCR beta chain was observed in a study of cytomegalovirus exposure and HLA in healthy donors. PCR was performed using 60 Vbeta and 13 Jbeta primers. Using immunoSEQ multiplex PCR, the repertoire was profiled, and TCRdb retains in-frame clones only, with some absent. In the table there are 150,000 to 200,000 clones, more than 60% of which are singletons. This clone has just one count. Its antigen is currently unknown. Findings and limits, study-wide: When a later analysis was performed, an Asian-associated ancestry cluster reportedly had fewer N-insertions than the roughly 670-donor mean.

The sequencing sample was made of PBMCs. This receptor was obtained from a woman in her twenties or thirties in good health and CMV-seropositive.

The CDR3 region has the DNA TGTGCCAGCAGCTCGAGGGAGGCGAGAGATACGCAGTATTTT. Amino acids: CASSSREARDTQYF. This chain connects TRBV11-3 to TRBJ2-3, with D perhaps TRBD2 (6 bases). Germline values: CDR1 SGHNT, CDR2 YENEEA. V shed 4 bases and J shed 5 bases, with 13 bases lying between them. The CDR3 covers 14 residues.